The 24 T cell receptor beta chains presented below share a single source sample, sequenced in a study of vaccination effects on CD4 cells after COVID-19. These receptors' targets are unknown. Antigen-specific CD4+ T cells were expanded with viral peptide pools in the ViraFEST assay before sequencing. Subsequent to 10 days of culture, CD4+ T cells were isolated. Subjects were given two BNT162b2 or mRNA-1273 vaccine doses. Libraries were prepared by immunoSEQ multiplex PCR; TCRdb keeps only in-frame clonotypes and omits some of them. Here the sample spans under 50,000 clones, roughly 79% being singletons. The sequences come from CD4+ T cells from PBMCs cultured with HCoV-NL63 spike peptides, collected after COVID-19 vaccination. These receptors were collected from a human donor who received a COVID-19 vaccine. Some clones in this sample may be carry-over from other donors' samples.

The chain employs TRBV5-5 and TRBJ2-7, with D tentatively TRBD2 (6 bases). The CDR3 contains 15 residues. Trimming left V 4 bases short and J 9 bases short, with 23 bases between. Germline lookup yields CDR1 SGHKS and CDR2 YYEKEE (reference sequence). CDR3 loop: CASSLALGAGRLQYF. As DNA, the CDR3 is TGTGCCAGCAGCCTCGCCCTTGGGGCGGGGAGGCTGCAGTACTTC.

The rearrangement joins TRBV6-1 to TRBJ2-3; D is unresolved. The V and J ends lost 0 bases and 5 bases respectively, with 9 bases between them. CDR3 length equals 14 residues. Per the germline V gene, CDR1 is MNHNS and CDR2 is SASEGT. This CDR3 reads CASSEALLGDTQYF. CDR3 in DNA: TGTGCCAGCAGTGAAGCGCTTCTTGGAGATACGCAGTATTTT.

V gene TRBV19 combines with J gene TRBJ2-4; the D is unclear. CDR3 length: 12 amino acids. The germline gives CDR1 LNHDA, CDR2 SQIVND (reference sequence). The V end lost 3 bases, the J end lost 7 bases, and 7 bases lay between the germline ends. The chain's CDR3 is CASSMGWNIQYF. The CDR3 nucleotides are TGTGCCAGTAGTATGGGTTGGAACATTCAGTACTTC.

The V gene is TRBV4-3, the J gene TRBJ2-3, with 10 bases lining up with TRBD2. CDR3 length: 16 amino acids. Germline lookup yields CDR1 LGHNA and CDR2 YSLEER. Losses at the gene ends were 0 bases for V and 7 bases for J; bases not matched to a gene: 7. CDR3 sequence (DNA): TGCGCCAGCAGCCAAGACCTCAGCGGGGGGGTCTATACGCAGTATTTT. Residues: CASSQDLSGGVYTQYF.

The chain has TRBV19 and TRBJ2-1, with D possibly TRBD1 on 6 matching bases. The germline gives CDR1 LNHDA, CDR2 SQIVND (reference sequence). This CDR3 is 16 amino acids long. V gave up 0 bases and J gave up 10 bases, with 19 bases separating them. This CDR3 reads CASSIDGDRPTGEQFF. Written as DNA, the CDR3 is TGTGCCAGTAGTATAGACGGCGACAGGCCCACGGGCGAGCAGTTCTTC. The full variable domain, with the rest looked up from reference TRBV19 and TRBJ2-1, is DGGITQSPKYLFRKEGQNVTLSCEQNLNHDAMYWYRQDPGQGLRLIYYSQIVNDFQKGDIAEGYSVSREKKESFPLTVTSAQKNPTAFYLCASSIDGDRPTGEQFFGPGTRLTVL.

J is TRBJ2-3 and V is TRBV28; possibly TRBD1 for D (6 bases). The CDR3 loop spans 15 amino acids. CDR1 and CDR2 from the germline V gene are MDHEN and SYDVKM. V was clipped by 2 bases and J by 6 bases, with 15 bases between them. The CDR3 reads CASSLPGGSGDTQYF. The CDR3 nucleotides are TGTGCCAGCAGTTTACCTGGGGGCTCTGGGGATACGCAGTATTTT. The variable domain in full, with the rest retrieved from reference TRBV28 and TRBJ2-3, is DVKVTQSSRYLVKRTGEKVFLECVQDMDHENMFWYRQDPGLGLRLIYFSYDVKMKEKGDIPEGYSVSREKKERFSLILESASTNQTSMYLCASSLPGGSGDTQYFGPGTRLTVL.

This clone has a handful of counts. This chain joins TRBV19 and TRBJ1-1; TRBD1 agrees at 7 bases. The CDR3 consists of 13 residues. Germline CDR1 LNHDA, CDR2 SQIVND (reference sequence). V gave up 5 bases and J gave up 6 bases; unmatched junction bases: 6. The CDR3 region has the DNA TGTGCCAGTAGTTCACAGGGGTGGCCTGAAGCTTTCTTT. It is translated as CASSSQGWPEAFF.

The chain uses TRBV5-4 and TRBJ2-6; no definite D call. CDR1 is SGHNT, CDR2 YYREEE, per germline (reference sequence). This CDR3 is 16 amino acids long. Trimming took 3 bases from V and 4 from J, leaving 14 bases between them. The CDR3 nucleotides read TGTGCCAGCAGCTCCGGCCTATTCTCAGGGGCCAACGTCCTGACTTTC. Amino acid sequence: CASSSGLFSGANVLTF.

This chain links TRBV30 with TRBJ1-3; D unclear. CDR1 GTSNPN and CDR2 SVGIG come from the germline V gene (reference sequence). The CDR3 spans 12 residues. V lost 0 bases, J lost 1 base, and 1 base lay in between. Written as DNA, the CDR3 is TGTGCCTGGAGTGTATCTGGAAACACCATATATTTT. It specifies CAWSVSGNTIYF.

The chain combines TRBV6-4 with TRBJ1-6; D unclear. The CDR3 totals 13 residues. The V end was cut by 6 bases, the J end by 1 base, with 4 bases between. CDR1 MRHNA and CDR2 SNTAGT come from the germline V gene. The CDR3 region is CASSRSYNSPLHF. CDR3 DNA: TGTGCCAGCAGCAGATCCTATAATTCACCCCTCCACTTT.

The chain couples TRBV5-1 to TRBJ2-1, with D unclear. Germline V lookup: CDR1 SGHRS, CDR2 YFSETQ. The CDR3 contains 14 residues. The V end lost 7 bases, the J end lost 2 bases, and 13 bases lay between the germline ends. The CDR3 spells CASERGGTYNEQFF. CDR3 DNA: TGCGCCAGCGAACGCGGTGGGACCTACAATGAGCAGTTCTTC.

V gene TRBV29-1 combines with J gene TRBJ1-2; TRBD1 matches at 10 bases. Germline CDR1 SQVTM, CDR2 ANQGSEA. Trimming at V came to 6 bases and at J to 4 bases, leaving 11 bases not matched to a gene. CDR3 size: 15 residues. DNA of the CDR3: TGCAGCGTGGCCGGACAGGGGGTCAACACCTATGGCTACACCTTC. Encoded protein: CSVAGQGVNTYGYTF.

The chain recombines TRBV2 with TRBJ1-1; D possibly corresponds to TRBD1 (5 bases). Between the trimmed V and J ends, which lost 3 bases and 1 base, there was a span of 9 bases. The CDR3 is 14 amino acids. CDR1 and CDR2 (germline): SNHLY, FYNNEI. The CDR3 DNA is TGTGCCAGCAGTGAGGGACGGGGGAACACTGAAGCTTTCTTT. Residues: CASSEGRGNTEAFF. The full variable domain, with the rest looked up from reference TRBV2 and TRBJ1-1, is EPEVTQTPSHQVTQMGQEVILRCVPISNHLYFYWYRQILGQKVEFLVSFYNNEISEKSEIFDDQFSVERPDGSNFTLKIRSTKLEDSAMYFCASSEGRGNTEAFFGQGTRLTVV.

V usage is TRBV18 and J usage is TRBJ2-7; D is undetermined. V lost 4 bases to trimming and J lost 6 bases, with 13 bases between them. The CDR3 covers 13 residues. In germline, CDR1 is KGHSH, CDR2 LQKENI. This CDR3 is CASSLRATAEQYV. DNA of the CDR3: TGTGCCAGCTCACTACGCGCTACGGCCGAGCAGTACGTC.

The gene calls are TRBV6-5 and TRBJ2-1; 7 positions match TRBD1. CDR3 length: 15 amino acids. The V segment lost 3 bases and the J segment 1 base; nucleotides outside the gene matches: 3. Germline loops: CDR1 MNHEY, CDR2 SVGAGI. The CDR3 DNA sequence: TGTGCCAGCAGTTATAAGGGGGCTTCCTACAATGAGCAGTTCTTC. It specifies CASSYKGASYNEQFF.

The V and J genes are TRBV28 and TRBJ1-2; D is unresolved. CDR1 is MDHEN and CDR2 is SYDVKM in the germline V gene. V shed 6 bases and J shed 0 bases, with 2 bases lying between them. The CDR3 runs to 11 residues. The CDR3 bases are TGTGCCAGCAGGTCTAACTATGGCTACACCTTC. Its translation: CASRSNYGYTF.

The chain combines TRBV25-1 with TRBJ2-6, with D possibly being TRBD1 or TRBD2 (5 bases each). This CDR3 is built from 17 residues. Between the trimmed V and J ends, which lost 8 bases and 3 bases, there was a span of 20 bases. Germline CDR1 is MGHDK and CDR2 is SYGVNS. CDR3 DNA: TGTGCCAGCGCAGGGTTCGGGGCCGCAGTTGGGGCCAACGTCCTGACTTTC. This sequence encodes CASAGFGAAVGANVLTF.

The chain uses TRBV9 and TRBJ1-6, with TRBD1 identical over 9 bases. CDR3 length equals 14 residues. Unmatched junction bases numbered 6, after V lost 4 bases and J lost 10 bases. Germline lookup yields CDR1 SGDLS and CDR2 YYNGEE. The CDR3: CASSHGQGRSPLHF. CDR3 DNA sequence: TGTGCCAGCAGCCACGGACAGGGGAGGTCACCCCTCCACTTT.

This clone has a handful of counts. J is TRBJ1-2 and V is TRBV28; weak D call: TRBD1 (5 bases). This CDR3 comprises 15 residues. Germline CDR1 and CDR2: MDHEN and SYDVKM. Trimming removed 8 bases at V and 3 bases at J, with 19 bases between. The CDR3 bases are TGTGCCAGCCGAACGAGGGTCCGAGGGGACTATGGCTACACCTTC. Residues: CASRTRVRGDYGYTF.

The V and J genes are TRBV6-6 and TRBJ2-7; 9 nucleotides line up with TRBD1. There are 15 residues in the CDR3. The germline V gene encodes CDR1 MNHNY and CDR2 SVGAGI (reference sequence). V lost 5 bases and J lost 7; bases outside the gene matches: 12. The CDR3 sequence: CASSRGEQGAREQYV. The CDR3 nucleotides read TGTGCCAGCAGTAGGGGCGAACAGGGGGCGAGAGAGCAGTACGTC.

The chain recombines TRBV14 with TRBJ1-2; 10 bases are shared with TRBD1. V shed 4 bases, J shed 3 bases, and the junction held 2 bases outside the gene matches. The CDR3 sequence is 14 residues long. Germline V gene data show CDR1 as SGHDN and CDR2 as FVKESK. CDR3 DNA sequence: TGTGCCAGCAGCCGACAGGGGGCGGACTATGGCTACACCTTC. It is translated as CASSRQGADYGYTF.

The chain carries TRBV5-1 and TRBJ2-6; D not resolved. This CDR3 is built from 15 residues. V was shortened by 1 base and J by 2 bases, with 7 bases between the two germline ends. Per germline, CDR1 SGHRS and CDR2 YFSETQ. CDR3 nucleotide sequence: TGCGCCAGCAGCTTGTATGGCGCTGGGGCCAACGTCCTGACTTTC. It yields the protein CASSLYGAGANVLTF.

The rearrangement links TRBV18 to TRBJ2-5, with a weak D call TRBD2 (5 bases). V was cut by 3 bases and J by 3 bases, with 11 bases left in between. Germline V CDR1 and CDR2: KGHSH, LQKENI. The CDR3 consists of 14 residues. DNA of the CDR3: TGTGCCAGCTCACCCTTGGGAGTCGAAGAGACCCAGTACTTC. It is translated as CASSPLGVEETQYF.

This clone appeared a few times. This rearrangement joins TRBV11-2 to TRBJ1-2, with D tentatively TRBD1 (5 bases). Germline CDR1 is SGHAT and CDR2 is FQNNGV. Trimming took off 2 bases at V and 0 bases at J, with 19 bases between the two ends. The CDR3 loop spans 18 amino acids. CDR3 nucleotides: TGTGCCAGCAGCTTAACAGGTTTCGGGAAAGCAGCTAACTATGGCTACACCTTC. It encodes CASSLTGFGKAANYGYTF.